The present T cell receptor (beta chain) was sequenced within a study of blood T cell repertoires in COVID-19. Background on the study: Both acute and convalescent COVID-19 samples were obtained from the United States, Italy and Spain.

Germline-derived CDR1 and CDR2 are MNHEY and SMNVEV (reference sequence). This CDR3 is 13 amino acids long. V gave up 6 bases and J gave up 8 bases, with 16 bases separating them. Sequencing used immunoSEQ multiplex PCR; TCRdb keeps in-frame clones, though not all of them. The data contain about 180,000 clones, roughly 78% of them singletons. The clonotype was recovered from a man aged 65-85 years with active or convalescent COVID-19. The chain employs TRBV27 and TRBJ1-2; TRBD1 is a possible D gene (6 bases). Sequencing input: peripheral blood. CDR3 loop: CASRPQGAQGYTF. The CDR3 nucleotides are TGTGCCAGCAGGCCACAGGGCGCACAGGGCTACACCTTC.